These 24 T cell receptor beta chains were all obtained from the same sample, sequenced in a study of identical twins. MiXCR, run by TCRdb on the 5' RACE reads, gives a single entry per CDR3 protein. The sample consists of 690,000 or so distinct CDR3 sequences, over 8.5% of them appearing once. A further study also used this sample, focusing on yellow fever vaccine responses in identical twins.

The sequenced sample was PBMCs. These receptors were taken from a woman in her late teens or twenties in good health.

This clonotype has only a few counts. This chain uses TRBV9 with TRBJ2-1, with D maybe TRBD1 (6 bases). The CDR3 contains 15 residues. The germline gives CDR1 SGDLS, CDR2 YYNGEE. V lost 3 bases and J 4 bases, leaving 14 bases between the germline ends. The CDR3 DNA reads TGTGCCAGCAGCGCAGGGGTGATCGGTTACAATGAGCAGTTCTTC. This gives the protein CASSAGVIGYNEQFF.

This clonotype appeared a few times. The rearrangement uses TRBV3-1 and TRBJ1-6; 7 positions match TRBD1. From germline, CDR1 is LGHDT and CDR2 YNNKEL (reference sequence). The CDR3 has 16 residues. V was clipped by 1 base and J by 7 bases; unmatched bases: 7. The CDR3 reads CASSQANAGGNSPLHF. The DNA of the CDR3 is TGTGCCAGCAGCCAAGCAAACGCAGGGGGGAATTCACCCCTCCACTTT.

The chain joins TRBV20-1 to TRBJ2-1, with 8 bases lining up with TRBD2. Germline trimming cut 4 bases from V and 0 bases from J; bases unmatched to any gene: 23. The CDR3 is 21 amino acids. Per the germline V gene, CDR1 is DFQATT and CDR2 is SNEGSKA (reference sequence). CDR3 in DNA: TGCAGTGCTACCTCCACCAGCGGGGGACTCATCCCGCCCCTCTCCTACAATGAGCAGTTCTTC. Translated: CSATSTSGGLIPPLSYNEQFF.

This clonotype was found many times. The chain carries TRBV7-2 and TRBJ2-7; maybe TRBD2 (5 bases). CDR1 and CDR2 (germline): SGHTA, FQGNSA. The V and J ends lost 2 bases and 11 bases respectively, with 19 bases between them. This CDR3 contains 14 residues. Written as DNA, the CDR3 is TGTGCCAGCAGCTTAAATAAACTAGGACGGGCTAAGTACTTC. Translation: CASSLNKLGRAKYF.

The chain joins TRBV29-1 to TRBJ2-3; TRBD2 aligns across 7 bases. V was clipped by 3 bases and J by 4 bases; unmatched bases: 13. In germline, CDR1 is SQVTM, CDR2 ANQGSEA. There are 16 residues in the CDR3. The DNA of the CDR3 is TGCAGCGTTGATGTCGTGGGAGGGCCGGGGTCAGATACGCAGTATTTT. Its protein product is CSVDVVGGPGSDTQYF.

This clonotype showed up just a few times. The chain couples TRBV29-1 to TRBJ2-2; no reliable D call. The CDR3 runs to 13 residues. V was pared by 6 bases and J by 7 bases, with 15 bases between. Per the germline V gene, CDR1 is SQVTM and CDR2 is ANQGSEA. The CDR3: CSVPVSASGELFF. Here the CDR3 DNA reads TGCAGCGTCCCAGTTTCGGCAAGCGGGGAGCTGTTTTTT.

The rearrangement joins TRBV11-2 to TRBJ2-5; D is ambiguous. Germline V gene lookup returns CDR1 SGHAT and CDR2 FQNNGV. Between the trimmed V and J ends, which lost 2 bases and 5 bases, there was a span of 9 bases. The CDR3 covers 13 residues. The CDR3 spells CASSLRWMETQYF. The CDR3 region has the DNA TGTGCCAGCAGCTTAAGGTGGATGGAGACCCAGTACTTC.

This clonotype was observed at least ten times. The DNA for the CDR3 is TGTGCCAGCAGTCCGCCGGGCGGGACTCGTGTTTCGAGGTACTTC. It codes for CASSPPGGTRVSRYF. The chain couples TRBV28 to TRBJ2-4; weak D call: TRBD2 (6 bases). CDR3 length: 15 amino acids. Germline lookup yields CDR1 MDHEN and CDR2 SYDVKM. Deletions cut 5 bases from V and 15 bases from J, with 26 bases between.

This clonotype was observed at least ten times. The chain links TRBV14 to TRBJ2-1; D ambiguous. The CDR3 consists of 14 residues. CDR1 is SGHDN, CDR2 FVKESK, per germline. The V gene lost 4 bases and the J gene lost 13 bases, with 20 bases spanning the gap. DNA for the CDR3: TGTGCCAGCAGCCCTAATCTAAAAGGGTCTAAACAGTTCTTC. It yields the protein CASSPNLKGSKQFF. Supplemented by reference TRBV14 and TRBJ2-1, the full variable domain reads EAGVTQFPSHSVIEKGQTVTLRCDPISGHDNLYWYRRVMGKEIKFLLHFVKESKQDESGMPNNRFLAERTGGTYSTLKVQPAELEDSGVYFCASSPNLKGSKQFFGPGTRLTVL.

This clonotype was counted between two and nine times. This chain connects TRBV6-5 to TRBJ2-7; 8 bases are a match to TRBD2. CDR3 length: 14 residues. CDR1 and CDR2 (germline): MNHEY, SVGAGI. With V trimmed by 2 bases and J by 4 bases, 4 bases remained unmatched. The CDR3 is CASSYAGGDYEQYF. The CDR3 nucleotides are TGTGCCAGCAGTTACGCGGGAGGAGATTACGAGCAGTACTTC.

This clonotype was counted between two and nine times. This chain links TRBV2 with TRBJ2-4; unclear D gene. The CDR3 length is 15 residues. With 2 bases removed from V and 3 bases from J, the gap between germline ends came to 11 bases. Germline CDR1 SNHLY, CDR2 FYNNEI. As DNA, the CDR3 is TGTGCCAGCAGTGAACTTTCGTGGGACAAAAACATTCAGTACTTC. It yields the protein CASSELSWDKNIQYF.

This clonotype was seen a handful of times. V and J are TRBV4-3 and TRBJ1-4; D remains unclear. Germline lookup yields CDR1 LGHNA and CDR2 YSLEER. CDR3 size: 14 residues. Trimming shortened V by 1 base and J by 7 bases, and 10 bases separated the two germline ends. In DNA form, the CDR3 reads TGCGCCAGCAGCCAAGGTCATCCAGGTGAAAAACTGTTTTTT. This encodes CASSQGHPGEKLFF.

CDR3 in DNA: TGTGCCATCAGGACAGGGGGCACTGAAGCTTTCTTT. It codes for CAIRTGGTEAFF. This rearrangement joins TRBV10-3 to TRBJ1-1; 9 nucleotides align to TRBD1. From germline, CDR1 is ENHRY and CDR2 SYGVKD. V lost 6 bases and J lost 4; bases outside the gene matches: 0. This CDR3 comprises 12 residues.

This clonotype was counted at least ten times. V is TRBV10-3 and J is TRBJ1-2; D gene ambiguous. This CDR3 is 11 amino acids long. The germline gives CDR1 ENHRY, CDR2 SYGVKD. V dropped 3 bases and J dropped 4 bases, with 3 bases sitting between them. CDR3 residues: CAISESYGYTF. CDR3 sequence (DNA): TGTGCCATCAGTGAATCCTATGGCTACACCTTC.

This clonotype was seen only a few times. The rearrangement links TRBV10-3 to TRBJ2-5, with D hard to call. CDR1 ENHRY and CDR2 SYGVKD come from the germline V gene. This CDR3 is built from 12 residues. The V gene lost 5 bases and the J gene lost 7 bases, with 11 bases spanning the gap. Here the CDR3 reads CAISSYSGTQYF. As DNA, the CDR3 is TGTGCCATCAGTTCATACTCAGGGACCCAGTACTTC.

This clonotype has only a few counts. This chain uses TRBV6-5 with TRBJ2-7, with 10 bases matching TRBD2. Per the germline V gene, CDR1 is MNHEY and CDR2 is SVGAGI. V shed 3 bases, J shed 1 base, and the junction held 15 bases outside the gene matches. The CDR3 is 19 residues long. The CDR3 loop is CASSYSRLASGGWSYEQYF. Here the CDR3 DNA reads TGTGCCAGCAGTTATAGCCGGTTGGCTAGCGGGGGCTGGTCCTACGAGCAGTACTTC.

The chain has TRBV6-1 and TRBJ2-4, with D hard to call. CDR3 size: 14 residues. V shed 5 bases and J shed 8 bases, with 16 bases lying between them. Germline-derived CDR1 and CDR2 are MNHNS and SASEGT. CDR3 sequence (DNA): TGTGCCAGCAGTCCCACCCAGATGTTGGACATTCAGTACTTC. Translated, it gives CASSPTQMLDIQYF.

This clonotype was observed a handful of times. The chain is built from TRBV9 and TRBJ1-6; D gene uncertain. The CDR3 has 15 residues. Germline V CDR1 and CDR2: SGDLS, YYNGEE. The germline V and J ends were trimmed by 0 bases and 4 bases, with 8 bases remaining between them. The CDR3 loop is CASSVGQAYNSPLHF. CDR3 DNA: TGTGCCAGCAGCGTAGGACAAGCTTATAATTCACCCCTCCACTTT.

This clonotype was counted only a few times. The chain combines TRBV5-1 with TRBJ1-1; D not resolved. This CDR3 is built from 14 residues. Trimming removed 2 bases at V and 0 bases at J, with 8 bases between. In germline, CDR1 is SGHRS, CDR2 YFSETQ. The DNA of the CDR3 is TGCGCCAGCAGCTTCGACCTTTTGAACACTGAAGCTTTCTTT. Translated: CASSFDLLNTEAFF.

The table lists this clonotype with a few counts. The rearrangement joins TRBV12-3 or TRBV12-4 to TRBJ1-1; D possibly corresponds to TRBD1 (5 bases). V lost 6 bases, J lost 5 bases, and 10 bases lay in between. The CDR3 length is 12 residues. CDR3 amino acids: CASRGDRTEAFF. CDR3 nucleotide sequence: TGTGCCAGCAGGGGGGATAGGACTGAAGCTTTCTTT.

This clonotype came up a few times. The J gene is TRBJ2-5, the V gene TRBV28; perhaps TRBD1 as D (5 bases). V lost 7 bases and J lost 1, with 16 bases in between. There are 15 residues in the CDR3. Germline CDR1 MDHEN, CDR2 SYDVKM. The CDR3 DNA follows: TGTGCCAGCATCAAGCAGGGATTGGGCCAAGAGACCCAGTACTTC. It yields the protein CASIKQGLGQETQYF.

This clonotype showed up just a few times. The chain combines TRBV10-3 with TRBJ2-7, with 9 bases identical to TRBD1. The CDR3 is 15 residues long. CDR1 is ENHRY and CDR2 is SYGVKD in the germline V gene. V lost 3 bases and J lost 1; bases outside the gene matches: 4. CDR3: CAISDPGTGSYEQYF. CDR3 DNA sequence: TGTGCCATCAGTGACCCCGGGACAGGGTCCTACGAGCAGTACTTC.

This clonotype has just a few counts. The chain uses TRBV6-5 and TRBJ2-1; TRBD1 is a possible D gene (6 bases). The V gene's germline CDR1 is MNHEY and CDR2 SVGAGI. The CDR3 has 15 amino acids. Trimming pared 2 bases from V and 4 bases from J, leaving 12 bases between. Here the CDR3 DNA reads TGTGCCAGCAGTTACCAGGACAGTACATACAATGAGCAGTTCTTC. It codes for CASSYQDSTYNEQFF.

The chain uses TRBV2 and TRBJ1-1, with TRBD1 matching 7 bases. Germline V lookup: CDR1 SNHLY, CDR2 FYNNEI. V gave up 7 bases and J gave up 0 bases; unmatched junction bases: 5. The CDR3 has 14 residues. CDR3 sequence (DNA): TGTGCCAGCATGACAGGGATGCTGAACACTGAAGCTTTCTTT. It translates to CASMTGMLNTEAFF. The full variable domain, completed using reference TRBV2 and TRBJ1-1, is EPEVTQTPSHQVTQMGQEVILRCVPISNHLYFYWYRQILGQKVEFLVSFYNNEISEKSEIFDDQFSVERPDGSNFTLKIRSTKLEDSAMYFCASMTGMLNTEAFFGQGTRLTVV.